The T cell receptor (beta chain) described here comes from a study of CD8+CD57+ T cells in acquired aplastic anemia. Study-wide context: Read counts for CD4+ cells (from healthy donors) averaged about 10.8 million. Broader study findings: Patients and controls were not found to differ significantly in CD8+ Simpson's diversity.

For CDR3 and TCR beta VDJ profiling, genomic DNA was the template used. MiXCR, run by TCRdb on the reads, gives a single entry per CDR3 protein. The sample consists of over 150,000 distinct CDR3 sequences, roughly 56% of them appearing once. Germline V lookup: CDR1 LNHNV, CDR2 YYDKDF (reference sequence). There are 14 residues in the CDR3. Deletions cut 0 bases from V and 10 bases from J, with 10 bases between. A word on this clonotype: Its target is unknown.

This TCR was recovered from a human donor in good health, serving as a control. V and J are TRBV15 and TRBJ1-6, with D perhaps matching TRBD1 (6 bases). Sequenced input: sorted CD4+, CD8+, or CD8+CD57+ T cells (not recorded which) from PBMCs. CDR3: CATSRDRGTSPLHF. In nucleotides, the CDR3 is TGTGCCACCAGCAGAGACAGGGGAACGTCACCCCTCCACTTT.